Each of the 12 T cell receptor beta chains below was sequenced from the same sample in a study of T cell responses to AZD1222 COVID-19 vaccine. The protocol was immunoSEQ multiplex PCR, while the TCRdb copy is restricted to in-frame clones and leaves out a portion. The repertoire holds 150,000 or so clones, with over 90% as singletons. The material was peripheral blood, obtained 28 days after the second AZD1222 dose. The receptors were gathered from an adult who received the AZD1222 COVID-19 vaccine.

V usage is TRBV6-6 and J usage is TRBJ1-2; D unresolved. The germline gives CDR1 MNHNY, CDR2 SVGAGI (reference sequence). V gave up 7 bases and J gave up 4 bases, with 16 bases separating them. This CDR3 has 14 amino acids. CDR3 coding DNA: TGTGCCAGCACCGACCGGACGGAAAGCTATGGCTACACCTTC. This gives the protein CASTDRTESYGYTF.

This clone was observed once. The chain links TRBV27 to TRBJ1-6, with TRBD1 matching over 9 bases. Germline V gene data show CDR1 as MNHEY and CDR2 as SMNVEV (reference sequence). Unmatched junction bases numbered 4, after V lost 5 bases and J lost 8 bases. This CDR3 has 14 amino acids. The CDR3 sequence is CASSPTGGHSPLHF. The CDR3, as DNA: TGTGCCAGCAGTCCGACAGGGGGTCATTCACCCCTCCACTTT.

The rearrangement joins TRBV6-5 to TRBJ2-5; 8 nucleotides align to TRBD2. Germline CDR1 MNHEY, CDR2 SVGAGI. With 4 bases clipped from V and 7 bases from J, the junction kept 8 bases outside the gene matches. This CDR3 has 14 amino acids. The CDR3: CASSSPGGAGTQYF. The CDR3 nucleotides are TGTGCCAGCAGTTCGCCGGGGGGGGCAGGGACCCAGTACTTC.

The chain uses TRBV2 and TRBJ2-3; D is unresolved. V was trimmed by 5 bases and J by 1 base, leaving 7 bases between them. CDR1 SNHLY and CDR2 FYNNEI come from the germline V gene. The CDR3 runs 13 residues. CDR3 DNA sequence: TGTGCCAGCAGTCTCCGGGGCACAGATACGCAGTATTTT. Its translation is CASSLRGTDTQYF.

The chain has TRBV3-1 (or the pseudogene TRBV3-2) and TRBJ2-7, with D possibly TRBD1 on 7 matching bases. CDR3 length: 14 residues. The V gene lost 1 base and the J gene lost 2 bases, with 9 bases spanning the gap. Germline V gives CDR1 LGHDT, CDR2 YNNKEL (reference sequence). The DNA of the CDR3 is TGTGCCAGCAGCCAAGGCGGGACAGCCTACGAGCAGTACTTC. This sequence encodes CASSQGGTAYEQYF.

The rearrangement links TRBV19 to TRBJ1-5; D not resolved. The CDR3 is 14 amino acids. Looked up from germline, CDR1 is LNHDA and CDR2 is SQIVND (reference sequence). V was shortened by 9 bases and J by 2 bases, with 14 bases between the two germline ends. The CDR3 region has the DNA TGTGCCAGCACCCTCCAGGCACGCAATCAGCCCCAGCATTTT. This encodes CASTLQARNQPQHF.

The genes are TRBV15 and TRBJ1-2; 10 bases map to TRBD1. Trimming took 0 bases from V and 7 from J; bases not matched to a gene: 5. This CDR3 is built from 15 residues. CDR1 is LNHNV and CDR2 is YYDKDF in the germline V gene (reference sequence). The CDR3 DNA sequence: TGTGCCACCAGCAGAGATCAGGGACAGGGGTCTGGCTACACCTTC. Protein sequence: CATSRDQGQGSGYTF. The entire variable domain, with the rest obtained from reference TRBV15 and TRBJ1-2, is as follows: DAMVIQNPRYQVTQFGKPVTLSCSQTLNHNVMYWYQQKSSQAPKLLFHYYDKDFNNEADTPDNFQSRRPNTSFCFLDIRSPGLGDTAMYLCATSRDQGQGSGYTFGSGTRLTVV.

The V and J genes are TRBV4-3 and TRBJ2-1, with 7 bases identical to TRBD2. V dropped 2 bases and J dropped 10; count of bases not matched to a gene: 14. CDR1 and CDR2 from the germline V gene are LGHNA and YSLEER. This CDR3 comprises 16 residues. CDR3 loop: CASSQSPLRGRGEQFF. In nucleotides, the CDR3 is TGCGCCAGCAGCCAATCCCCCCTGCGAGGGAGGGGCGAGCAGTTCTTC.

J is TRBJ1-5 and V is TRBV19; D remains ambiguous. Looked up from germline, CDR1 is LNHDA and CDR2 is SQIVND (reference sequence). CDR3 length equals 11 residues. Trimming took 3 bases from V and 12 from J, leaving 9 bases between them. DNA for the CDR3: TGTGCCAGTAGTATGCGACACAACCAGCATTTT. It specifies CASSMRHNQHF.

The chain uses TRBV27 and TRBJ2-1; TRBD2 matches at 9 bases. The CDR3 has 13 amino acids. Losses at the gene ends were 6 bases for V and 14 bases for J; bases not matched to a gene: 11. The germline CDR1 and CDR2 sequences are MNHEY and SMNVEV (reference sequence). In DNA form, the CDR3 reads TGTGCCAGCAGATTAGCTAGCGGGACCTCTGAGTTCTTC. Its translation: CASRLASGTSEFF.

The chain combines TRBV4-1 with TRBJ2-1; D is undetermined. Per germline, CDR1 MGHRA and CDR2 YSYEKL. This CDR3 is built from 15 residues. Between the trimmed V and J ends, which lost 3 bases and 8 bases, there was a span of 17 bases. The CDR3 DNA reads TGCGCCAGCAGCCAGCAAGATTCTATACCTGATGAGCAGTTCTTC. Amino acids: CASSQQDSIPDEQFF.

The chain carries TRBV12-3 or TRBV12-4 and TRBJ1-5, with D uncertain. V lost 8 bases and J 6 bases, leaving 8 bases between the germline ends. The CDR3 is made up of 11 amino acids. The CDR3 region is CASGVGQPQHF. DNA for the CDR3: TGTGCCAGCGGCGTTGGTCAGCCCCAGCATTTT.